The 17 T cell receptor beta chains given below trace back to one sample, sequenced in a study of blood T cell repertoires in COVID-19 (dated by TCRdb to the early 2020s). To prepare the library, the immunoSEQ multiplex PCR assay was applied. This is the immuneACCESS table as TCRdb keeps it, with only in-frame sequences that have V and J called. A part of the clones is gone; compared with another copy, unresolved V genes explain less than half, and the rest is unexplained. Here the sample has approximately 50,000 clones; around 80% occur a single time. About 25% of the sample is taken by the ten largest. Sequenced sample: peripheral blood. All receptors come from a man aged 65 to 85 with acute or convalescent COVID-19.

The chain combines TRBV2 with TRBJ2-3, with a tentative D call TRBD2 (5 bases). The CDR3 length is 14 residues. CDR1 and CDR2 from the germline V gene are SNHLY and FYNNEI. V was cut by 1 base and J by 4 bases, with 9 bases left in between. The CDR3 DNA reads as TGTGCCAGCAGTGAAGAGCGGTGGGCAGATACGCAGTATTTT. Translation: CASSEERWADTQYF.

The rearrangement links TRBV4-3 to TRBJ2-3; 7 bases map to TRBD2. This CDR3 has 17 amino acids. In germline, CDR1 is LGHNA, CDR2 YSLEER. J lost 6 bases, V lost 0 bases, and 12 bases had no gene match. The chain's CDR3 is CASSQDLGGGFGDTQYF. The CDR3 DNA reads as TGCGCCAGCAGCCAAGATCTCGGGGGAGGGTTCGGGGATACGCAGTATTTT.

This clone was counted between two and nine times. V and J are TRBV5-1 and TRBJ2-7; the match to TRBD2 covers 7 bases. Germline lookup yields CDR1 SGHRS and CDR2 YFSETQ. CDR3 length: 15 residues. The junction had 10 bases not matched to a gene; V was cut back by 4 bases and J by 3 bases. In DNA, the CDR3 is TGCGCCAGCAGCGGCGTACAGCGGGATGACTACGAGCAGTACTTC. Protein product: CASSGVQRDDYEQYF.

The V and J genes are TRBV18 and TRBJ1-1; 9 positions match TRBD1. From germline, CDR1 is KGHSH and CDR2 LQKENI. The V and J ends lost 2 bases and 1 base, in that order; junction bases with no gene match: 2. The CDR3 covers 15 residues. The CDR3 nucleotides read TGTGCCAGCTCACCAAGGACAGGGGAGAACACTGAAGCTTTCTTT. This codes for CASSPRTGENTEAFF.

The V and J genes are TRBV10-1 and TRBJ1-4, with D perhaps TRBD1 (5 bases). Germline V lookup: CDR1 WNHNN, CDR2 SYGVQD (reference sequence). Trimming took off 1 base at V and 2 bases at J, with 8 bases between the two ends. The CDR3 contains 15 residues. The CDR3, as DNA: TGCGCCAGCAGTGAGTTCGCAGGGACTAATGAAAAACTGTTTTTT. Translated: CASSEFAGTNEKLFF.

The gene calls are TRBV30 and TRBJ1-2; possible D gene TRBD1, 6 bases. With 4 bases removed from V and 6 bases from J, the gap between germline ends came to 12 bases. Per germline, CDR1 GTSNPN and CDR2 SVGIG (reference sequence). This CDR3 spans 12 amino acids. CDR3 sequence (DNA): TGTGCCTGGATACAGGGTGGCGATGGCTACACCTTC. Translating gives CAWIQGGDGYTF.

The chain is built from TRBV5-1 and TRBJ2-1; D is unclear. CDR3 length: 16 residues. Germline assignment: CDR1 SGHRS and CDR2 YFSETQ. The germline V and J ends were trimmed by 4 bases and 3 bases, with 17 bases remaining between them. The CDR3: CASSIRLATLYNEQFF. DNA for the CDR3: TGCGCCAGCAGCATTAGGTTAGCCACCCTCTACAATGAGCAGTTCTTC. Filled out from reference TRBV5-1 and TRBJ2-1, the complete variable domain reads KAGVTQTPRYLIKTRGQQVTLSCSPISGHRSVSWYQQTPGQGLQFLFEYFSETQRNKGNFPGRFSGRQFSNSRSEMNVSTLELGDSALYLCASSIRLATLYNEQFFGPGTRLTVL.

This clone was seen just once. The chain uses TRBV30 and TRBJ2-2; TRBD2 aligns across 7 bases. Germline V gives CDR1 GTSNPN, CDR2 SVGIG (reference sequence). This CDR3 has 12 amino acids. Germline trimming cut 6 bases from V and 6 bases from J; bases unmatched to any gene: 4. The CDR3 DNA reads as TGTGCCTGCTCCCGGGGGGCCGGGGAGCTGTTTTTT. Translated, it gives CACSRGAGELFF. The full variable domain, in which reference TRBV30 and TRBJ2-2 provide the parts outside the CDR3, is SQTIHQWPATLVQPVGSPLSLECTVEGTSNPNLYWYRQAAGRGLQLLFYSVGIGQISSEVPQNLSASRPQDRQFILSSKKLLLSDSGFYLCACSRGAGELFFGEGSRLTVL.

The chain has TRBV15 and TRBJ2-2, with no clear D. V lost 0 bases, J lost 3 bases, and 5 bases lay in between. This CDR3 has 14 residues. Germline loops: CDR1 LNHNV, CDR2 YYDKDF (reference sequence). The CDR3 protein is CATSREQYTGELFF. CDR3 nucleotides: TGTGCCACCAGCAGAGAGCAGTACACCGGGGAGCTGTTTTTT.

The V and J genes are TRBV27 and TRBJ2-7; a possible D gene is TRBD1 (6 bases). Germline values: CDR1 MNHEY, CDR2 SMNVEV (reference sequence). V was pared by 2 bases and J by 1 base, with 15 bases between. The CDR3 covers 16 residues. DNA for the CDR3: TGTGCCAGCAGTTTAGACAGGACGCGTCGGTCCTACGAGCAGTACTTC. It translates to CASSLDRTRRSYEQYF.

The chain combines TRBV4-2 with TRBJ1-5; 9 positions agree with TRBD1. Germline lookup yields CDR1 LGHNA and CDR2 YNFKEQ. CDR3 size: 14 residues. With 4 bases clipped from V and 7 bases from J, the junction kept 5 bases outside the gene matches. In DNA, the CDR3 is TGTGCCAGCAGCCCGGACAGGGGAGACCAGCCCCAGCATTTT. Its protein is CASSPDRGDQPQHF.

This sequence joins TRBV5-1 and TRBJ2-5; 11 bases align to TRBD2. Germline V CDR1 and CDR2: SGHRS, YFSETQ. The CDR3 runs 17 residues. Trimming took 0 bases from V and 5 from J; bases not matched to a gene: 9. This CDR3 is CASSLALVAGGLETQYF. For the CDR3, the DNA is TGCGCCAGCAGCTTGGCCCTTGTAGCGGGAGGGTTGGAGACCCAGTACTTC.

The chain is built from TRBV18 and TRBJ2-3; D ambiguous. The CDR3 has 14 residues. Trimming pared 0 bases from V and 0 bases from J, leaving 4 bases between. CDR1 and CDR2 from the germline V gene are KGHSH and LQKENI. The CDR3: CASSPPASTDTQYF. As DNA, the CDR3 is TGTGCCAGCTCACCACCGGCCAGCACAGATACGCAGTATTTT.

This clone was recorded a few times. The CDR3 DNA sequence: TGTGCCAGCAGTGAATTGAGGAAGGGGATCACTGAAGCTTTCTTT. Translated: CASSELRKGITEAFF. This chain uses TRBV25-1 with TRBJ1-1, with D possibly being TRBD1 (5 bases). Trimming took off 1 base at V and 4 bases at J, with 13 bases between the two ends. Germline V CDR1 and CDR2: MGHDK, SYGVNS. This CDR3 comprises 15 residues.

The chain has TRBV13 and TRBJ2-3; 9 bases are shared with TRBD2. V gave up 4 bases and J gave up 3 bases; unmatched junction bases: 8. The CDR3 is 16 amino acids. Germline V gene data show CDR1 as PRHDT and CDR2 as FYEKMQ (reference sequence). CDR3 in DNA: TGTGCCAGCAGCTCTTTAGCGGGAGTGGGTACAGATACGCAGTATTTT. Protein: CASSSLAGVGTDTQYF.

CDR3 sequence reads: CASSSLGGASNEQYF. The CDR3, as DNA: TGCGCCAGCAGCTCCCTTGGGGGGGCCTCGAACGAGCAGTACTTC. This rearrangement joins TRBV5-1 to TRBJ2-7, with D tentatively TRBD2 (7 bases). This CDR3 is 15 amino acids long. Trimming pared 3 bases from V and 5 bases from J, leaving 18 bases between. The germline gives CDR1 SGHRS, CDR2 YFSETQ.

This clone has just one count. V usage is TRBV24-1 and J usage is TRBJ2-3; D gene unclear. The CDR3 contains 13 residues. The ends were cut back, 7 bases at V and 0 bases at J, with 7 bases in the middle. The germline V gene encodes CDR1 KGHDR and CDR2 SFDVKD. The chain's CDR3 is CATRGHSTDTQYF. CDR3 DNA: TGTGCCACCAGGGGCCATAGCACAGATACGCAGTATTTT.